The present TCR beta chain was sequenced within a study of human T cells and chemical hapten exposure. Study observations and caveats: With DPC sensitization, TCRs exceeding 1 in 1000 frequency showed no change.

As the library was built, unique molecular identifiers were attached to individual cDNA molecules. Per the original methods: Per sample, the median was approximately 100,000 TCRs, with values from roughly 25,000 to 750,000. TCRdb redid the calling of the 5' RACE reads with MiXCR, one entry per CDR3 protein. V and J calls and clone size were set by TCRdb, not the authors. The table has more than 60,000 distinct CDR3 sequences, approximately 15% seen once. Blood, whole and unfractionated, served as the source for total RNA extraction. The germline gives CDR1 MDHEN, CDR2 SYDVKM. The CDR3 has 14 residues. Trimming pared 4 bases from V and 0 bases from J, leaving 9 bases between. This clonotype was picked up a small number of times. What it binds is not known.

This chain links TRBV28 with TRBJ1-1; D unresolved. This TCR was recovered from a female donor in good health. The CDR3 nucleotides are TGTGCCAGCAGTTGGCAGATTTTGAACACTGAAGCTTTCTTT. Residues: CASSWQILNTEAFF.